The 16 T cell receptor beta chains reported below all come from one sample, sequenced in a study of blood T cell repertoires in COVID-19. The protocol was immunoSEQ multiplex PCR, while the TCRdb copy is restricted to in-frame clones and leaves out a portion. The sample has about 170,000 clones, approximately 82% seen once. Sequenced sample: peripheral blood. The receptor source for this set is a woman in her seventies who had recovered from COVID-19.

This clone showed up just a few times. The chain links TRBV2 to TRBJ2-5; TRBD2 matches 10 bases. Losses at the gene ends were 2 bases for V and 1 base for J; bases not matched to a gene: 7. This CDR3 has 17 amino acids. Germline V gene data show CDR1 as SNHLY and CDR2 as FYNNEI. CDR3 nucleotides: TGTGCCAGCAGTGAAATAGGGCTAGCGGGGGCCCAAGAGACCCAGTACTTC. This gives the protein CASSEIGLAGAQETQYF.

V gene TRBV2 combines with J gene TRBJ1-1, with unresolved D. Germline V lookup: CDR1 SNHLY, CDR2 FYNNEI. V lost 8 bases and J 4 bases, leaving 11 bases between the germline ends. The CDR3 runs to 12 residues. The CDR3 protein is CASVAPGTEAFF. CDR3 sequence (DNA): TGTGCCAGCGTGGCCCCGGGCACTGAAGCTTTCTTT.

This chain uses TRBV19 with TRBJ1-2; the D is unclear. CDR3 length: 13 residues. The V end lost 6 bases, the J end lost 0 bases, and 8 bases lay between the germline ends. Germline CDR1 and CDR2: LNHDA and SQIVND (reference sequence). The CDR3 coding sequence is TGTGCCAGTAGCCCACACGCTAACTATGGCTACACCTTC. Its protein is CASSPHANYGYTF.

A single count supports this clone. V usage is TRBV27 and J usage is TRBJ2-3; 10 positions match TRBD2. The CDR3 runs to 18 residues. Germline V gene sequence: CDR1 MNHEY, CDR2 SMNVEV (reference sequence). Trimming cost V 5 bases and J 4 bases; bases outside gene matches: 15. As DNA, the CDR3 is TGTGCCAGCAGTGCAAGCGGGAGGGGAGGAGGGTACCCAGATACGCAGTATTTT. It specifies CASSASGRGGGYPDTQYF.

This clone was seen a single time. CDR3 bases: TGTGCCAGCAGCCACTGGACAGGGCTTTACGAGCAGTACTTC. It codes for CASSHWTGLYEQYF. The chain combines TRBV14 with TRBJ2-7; 8 positions agree with TRBD1. The CDR3 spans 14 residues. The germline CDR1 and CDR2 sequences are SGHDN and FVKESK. V was pared by 3 bases and J by 4 bases, with 5 bases of the junction left unmatched.

J is TRBJ1-1 and V is TRBV27; unclear D gene. This CDR3 is 15 amino acids long. Trimming shortened V by 2 bases and J by 13 bases, and 23 bases separated the two germline ends. CDR1 is MNHEY and CDR2 is SMNVEV in the germline V gene (reference sequence). Written as DNA, the CDR3 is TGTGCCAGCAGTTTAGGCCCCCGGGGAGGACCAAGCTTTTTCTTT. As protein: CASSLGPRGGPSFFF.

The rearrangement joins TRBV6-5 to TRBJ1-4; 7 positions match TRBD1. This CDR3 contains 14 residues. Germline trimming cut 4 bases from V and 2 bases from J; bases unmatched to any gene: 1. The germline V gene encodes CDR1 MNHEY and CDR2 SVGAGI. The CDR3 sequence is CASSSGQTNEKLFF. The CDR3 DNA is TGTGCCAGCAGTTCGGGACAGACTAATGAAAAACTGTTTTTT.

The chain combines TRBV7-9 with TRBJ1-3, with D possibly TRBD1 on 5 matching bases. V was cut by 5 bases and J by 4 bases, with 15 bases left in between. Germline V lookup: CDR1 SEHNR, CDR2 FQNEAQ (reference sequence). The CDR3 spans 15 residues. The CDR3 DNA reads TGTGCCAGCAGCCCCCCAGGGTCAGCCGGAAACACCATATATTTT. Encoded protein: CASSPPGSAGNTIYF.

The rearrangement links TRBV29-1 to TRBJ1-2; 10 nucleotides match TRBD1. The CDR3 totals 13 residues. Germline V gives CDR1 SQVTM, CDR2 ANQGSEA. V gave up 4 bases and J gave up 3 bases; unmatched junction bases: 2. The CDR3 bases are TGCAGCGTTGGGGACAGGGGTGACTATGGCTACACCTTC. As protein: CSVGDRGDYGYTF.

The chain couples TRBV28 to TRBJ2-3, with 15 bases fitting TRBD2. The CDR3 is 18 residues long. CDR1 and CDR2 (germline): MDHEN, SYDVKM. The V segment lost 6 bases and the J segment 6 bases; nucleotides outside the gene matches: 13. The DNA for the CDR3 is TGTGCCAGCAGCCCCGGAGGGACTAGCGGGAGGCGTTGGGATACGCAGTATTTT. This encodes CASSPGGTSGRRWDTQYF.

V gene TRBV28 combines with J gene TRBJ2-5; D may be TRBD2 (6 bases). The germline V and J ends were trimmed by 8 bases and 0 bases, with 22 bases remaining between them. CDR1 MDHEN and CDR2 SYDVKM come from the germline V gene. The CDR3 covers 17 residues. This CDR3 reads CASLSPSPGRNQETQYF. CDR3 sequence (DNA): TGTGCCAGCTTATCTCCCAGCCCGGGGAGGAACCAAGAGACCCAGTACTTC.

This rearrangement joins TRBV7-2 to TRBJ1-6, with D possibly TRBD1 on 5 matching bases. The V gene's germline CDR1 is SGHTA and CDR2 FQGNSA. This CDR3 has 16 residues. The V end lost 2 bases, the J end lost 9 bases, and 17 bases lay between the germline ends. CDR3 sequence (DNA): TGTGCCAGCAGCTTAAGACGGCGGGGCCGAAGTTCACCCCTCCACTTT. Translation: CASSLRRRGRSSPLHF.

This chain connects TRBV7-6 to TRBJ2-1; D perhaps matches TRBD1 (5 bases). V was pared by 5 bases and J by 9 bases, with 8 bases between. CDR1 is SGHVS and CDR2 is FNYEAQ in the germline V gene. The CDR3 totals 11 residues. This chain's CDR3 is CASSLRGEQFF. The CDR3 coding sequence is TGTGCCAGCAGCCTTAGGGGTGAGCAGTTCTTC.

Concerning this clone: In the same sample, other DNA sequences code for this CDR3. The J gene is TRBJ2-5, the V gene TRBV5-1, with D tentatively TRBD1 (5 bases). The CDR3 runs 14 residues. V lost 0 bases to trimming and J lost 3 bases, with 9 bases between them. From germline, CDR1 is SGHRS and CDR2 YFSETQ. CDR3 bases: TGCGCCAGCAGCTTGGGCAGGGTGGAAGAGACCCAGTACTTC. Its protein product is CASSLGRVEETQYF.

The CDR3 reads CASSLTGTEAFF. The CDR3 nucleotides are TGCGCCAGCAGCTTGACGGGCACTGAAGCTTTCTTT. V usage is TRBV5-1 and J usage is TRBJ1-1; D remains unclear. Germline-derived CDR1 and CDR2 are SGHRS and YFSETQ. CDR3 length equals 12 residues. Trimming took off 1 base at V and 4 bases at J, with 5 bases between the two ends. Supplemented by reference TRBV5-1 and TRBJ1-1, the full variable domain reads KAGVTQTPRYLIKTRGQQVTLSCSPISGHRSVSWYQQTPGQGLQFLFEYFSETQRNKGNFPGRFSGRQFSNSRSEMNVSTLELGDSALYLCASSLTGTEAFFGQGTRLTVV.

This clone was detected only a few times. This chain joins TRBV7-3 and TRBJ2-7; TRBD2 matches 15 bases. The CDR3 length is 15 residues. Germline assignment: CDR1 SGHTA and CDR2 FQGTGA. The V and J ends lost 5 bases and 4 bases, in that order; junction bases with no gene match: 3. The CDR3 coding sequence is TGTGCCAGCAGCGCAGGACTAGCGGGAGGGTACGAGCAGTACTTC. Translation: CASSAGLAGGYEQYF.